The 20 T cell receptor beta chains below all came from one sample that was sequenced in a study of Ad26.COV2.S vaccination and SARS-CoV-2 variants. The treatment was: roughly 19 received Ad26.COV2.S at low or high dose, single or two shots; 5 received placebo; per-sample allocation not given. After the first vaccine or placebo injection, samples were drawn on day 63. Profiled with immunoSEQ multiplex PCR; TCRdb holds only in-frame clones, not every one. The data contain 380,000 or so clones, approximately 86% of them singletons. The sequencing used peripheral blood, collected in a trial of Ad26.COV2.S vaccine versus placebo. Receptors originate from a person between 18 and 65 years old who received the Ad26.COV2.S COVID-19 vaccine or a placebo.

This clone was seen once. V is TRBV24-1 and J is TRBJ1-2; no clear D. V was pared by 3 bases and J by 8 bases, with 6 bases between. This CDR3 contains 11 residues. Per germline, CDR1 KGHDR and CDR2 SFDVKD. CDR3 bases: TGTGCCACCAGTGATCCAAAGGGCTACACCTTC. Its protein is CATSDPKGYTF.

V is TRBV28 and J is TRBJ1-6; D is unresolved. Germline V gene sequence: CDR1 MDHEN, CDR2 SYDVKM. Trimming stripped 2 bases from V and 5 bases from J, with 10 bases between. The CDR3 spans 15 residues. The CDR3 loop is CASSLRPAHNSPLHF. DNA of the CDR3: TGTGCCAGCAGTTTACGACCGGCCCATAATTCACCCCTCCACTTT. Variable domain in full (rest from reference TRBV28 and TRBJ1-6): DVKVTQSSRYLVKRTGEKVFLECVQDMDHENMFWYRQDPGLGLRLIYFSYDVKMKEKGDIPEGYSVSREKKERFSLILESASTNQTSMYLCASSLRPAHNSPLHFGNGTRLTVT.

The chain carries TRBV4-3 and TRBJ1-4, with D perhaps TRBD1 (6 bases). The V end lost 5 bases, the J end lost 4 bases, and 14 bases lay between the germline ends. The V gene's germline CDR1 is LGHNA and CDR2 YSLEER. The CDR3 consists of 15 residues. CDR3 residues: CASSYKTGFNEKLFF. CDR3 DNA: TGCGCCAGCAGCTACAAGACAGGATTTAATGAAAAACTGTTTTTT.

The chain is built from TRBV2 and TRBJ2-2; TRBD2 might be the D (6 bases). CDR3 length equals 14 residues. Germline CDR1 is SNHLY and CDR2 is FYNNEI. Trimming removed 2 bases at V and 5 bases at J, with 9 bases between. CDR3 DNA sequence: TGTGCCAGCAGTGAATATCGGGGGACCGGGGAGCTGTTTTTT. Its translation is CASSEYRGTGELFF. The full variable domain, with the rest looked up from reference TRBV2 and TRBJ2-2, is EPEVTQTPSHQVTQMGQEVILRCVPISNHLYFYWYRQILGQKVEFLVSFYNNEISEKSEIFDDQFSVERPDGSNFTLKIRSTKLEDSAMYFCASSEYRGTGELFFGEGSRLTVL.

The chain joins TRBV7-9 to TRBJ1-1, with no clear D. Germline lookup yields CDR1 SEHNR and CDR2 FQNEAQ (reference sequence). CDR3 length equals 14 residues. V was cut by 0 bases and J by 2 bases, with 7 bases left in between. CDR3 bases: TGTGCCAGCAGCTTAGCCGGGCTAAACACTGAAGCTTTCTTT. It encodes CASSLAGLNTEAFF. Together with reference TRBV7-9 and TRBJ1-1, the CDR3 gives the full variable domain: DTGVSQNPRHKITKRGQNVTFRCDPISEHNRLYWYRQTLGQGPEFLTYFQNEAQLEKSRLLSDRFSAERPKGSFSTLEIQRTEQGDSAMYLCASSLAGLNTEAFFGQGTRLTVV.

This chain's CDR3 is CATSDLQTGNGYTF. The CDR3, as DNA: TGTGCCACCAGTGATTTGCAAACGGGAAATGGCTACACCTTC. The V call is TRBV24-1, the J call TRBJ1-2; D not certain. The CDR3 is made up of 14 amino acids. Germline assignment: CDR1 KGHDR and CDR2 SFDVKD. V lost 0 bases to trimming and J lost 6 bases, with 10 bases between them.

The rearrangement joins TRBV19 to TRBJ2-4; TRBD2 might be the D (6 bases). Trimming shortened V by 5 bases and J by 1 base, and 9 bases separated the two germline ends. Germline CDR1 is LNHDA and CDR2 is SQIVND (reference sequence). The CDR3 length is 14 residues. The CDR3 sequence is CASSARGAKNIQYF. The CDR3 coding sequence is TGTGCCAGTAGTGCCCGGGGGGCCAAAAACATTCAGTACTTC.

This clone was counted once. The rearrangement links TRBV7-2 to TRBJ2-7, with 8 positions matching TRBD2. After removal of 5 bases from V and 3 bases from J, the junction contained 3 bases not matched to a gene. The CDR3 loop spans 13 amino acids. In germline, CDR1 is SGHTA, CDR2 FQGNSA. CDR3 in amino acids: CASSTLADYEQYF. The CDR3, as DNA: TGTGCCAGCAGCACACTAGCGGACTACGAGCAGTACTTC.

The genes are TRBV6-2 or TRBV6-3 and TRBJ1-2; D perhaps matches TRBD1 (5 bases). V lost 6 bases to trimming and J lost 4 bases, with 12 bases between them. From germline, CDR1 is MNHEY and CDR2 SVGEGT. This CDR3 region has 13 residues. CDR3 sequence: CASRPAGGYGYTF. CDR3 nucleotide sequence: TGTGCCAGCAGGCCTGCCGGGGGCTATGGCTACACCTTC.

V is TRBV6-2 or TRBV6-3 and J is TRBJ2-5, with D hard to call. The ends were cut back, 1 base at V and 5 bases at J, with 5 bases in the middle. Germline V gives CDR1 MNHEY, CDR2 SVGEGT. This CDR3 comprises 12 residues. The CDR3 here is CASSYWSETQYF. For the CDR3, the DNA is TGTGCCAGCAGTTACTGGTCTGAGACCCAGTACTTC.

The rearrangement uses TRBV28 and TRBJ2-3; tentatively, D is TRBD1 or TRBD2 (5 bases each). Germline lookup yields CDR1 MDHEN and CDR2 SYDVKM. V was cut by 1 base and J by 1 base, with 15 bases left in between. CDR3 length: 17 residues. The CDR3 region has the DNA TGTGCCAGCAGTTTATCCTTCTCCGTGGGGGGCACAGATACGCAGTATTTT. The encoded protein is CASSLSFSVGGTDTQYF.

This clone is a singleton in its sample. CDR3 bases: TGTGCCAGCAAAGCGCAGGGGTTGGAAGAAGCTTTCTTT. It is translated as CASKAQGLEEAFF. The chain joins TRBV5-4 to TRBJ1-1, with D perhaps matching TRBD1 (6 bases). The CDR3 is made up of 13 amino acids. With 6 bases removed from V and 8 bases from J, the gap between germline ends came to 17 bases. Germline V CDR1 and CDR2: SGHNT, YYREEE (reference sequence).

This chain links TRBV25-1 with TRBJ2-3; TRBD1 agrees at 8 bases. CDR1 and CDR2 (germline): MGHDK, SYGVNS. This CDR3 comprises 14 residues. V lost 10 bases, J lost 5 bases, and 11 bases stayed unmatched. This CDR3 is CAISQGALGDTQYF. DNA of the CDR3: TGTGCCATCTCCCAGGGGGCTTTGGGAGATACGCAGTATTTT.

The V and J genes are TRBV19 and TRBJ2-3, with 13 bases aligning to TRBD2. V shed 5 bases and J 3 bases; nucleotides not matched to a gene: 17. CDR3 size: 20 residues. Germline V lookup: CDR1 LNHDA, CDR2 SQIVND (reference sequence). In DNA, the CDR3 is TGTGCCAGTAGTCCATATAAGACTAGCGGGGGGAGAGGGACGACAGATACGCAGTATTTT. Protein sequence: CASSPYKTSGGRGTTDTQYF.

This chain's CDR3 is CASSQGNGWNYGYTF. The DNA of the CDR3 is TGTGCCAGCAGCCAAGGGAACGGGTGGAACTATGGCTACACCTTC. The J gene is TRBJ1-2, the V gene TRBV3-1 (or the pseudogene TRBV3-2), with D hard to call. Germline-derived CDR1 and CDR2 are LGHDT and YNNKEL (reference sequence). This CDR3 has 15 amino acids. V was shortened by 1 base and J by 2 bases, with 11 bases between the two germline ends.

The chain links TRBV7-2 to TRBJ2-1, with TRBD2 identical over 12 bases. Looked up from germline, CDR1 is SGHTA and CDR2 is FQGNSA. The CDR3 contains 16 residues. Unmatched junction bases numbered 5, after V lost 5 bases and J lost 3 bases. The CDR3 DNA reads TGTGCCAGCAGCGCGCTAGCGGGGGGGCTCTACAATGAGCAGTTCTTC. The encoded protein is CASSALAGGLYNEQFF.

The chain links TRBV9 to TRBJ2-1; 9 bases fit TRBD2. CDR3 length: 16 amino acids. V lost 5 bases and J lost 5; bases outside the gene matches: 11. The germline V gene has CDR1 SGDLS and CDR2 YYNGEE. CDR3 bases: TGTGCCAGCAGTGGAGCGGGAGGAGGGGTCAACAATGAGCAGTTCTTC. Translation gives CASSGAGGGVNNEQFF.

This chain uses TRBV4-3 with TRBJ2-7; maybe TRBD2 (6 bases). This CDR3 spans 14 amino acids. The germline V and J ends were trimmed by 4 bases and 6 bases, with 16 bases remaining between them. Germline values: CDR1 LGHNA, CDR2 YSLEER. The CDR3 DNA follows: TGCGCCAGCAGCCTCCGGGACGGGGGTGCCGAGCAGTACTTC. Protein: CASSLRDGGAEQYF.

The chain's CDR3 is CASTPGSTDTQYF. The CDR3 DNA follows: TGTGCCAGCACCCCGGGCAGCACAGATACGCAGTATTTT. The chain combines TRBV27 with TRBJ2-3, with D uncertain. This CDR3 is 13 amino acids long. Germline CDR1 reads MNHEY; CDR2 reads SMNVEV (reference sequence). Deletions cut 7 bases from V and 0 bases from J, with 8 bases between.

This chain joins TRBV6-6 and TRBJ1-2; TRBD1 matches at 9 bases. The ends lost 5 bases at V and 6 bases at J; junction bases unmatched: 7. The CDR3 is made up of 14 amino acids. Germline CDR1 is MNHNY and CDR2 is SVGAGI (reference sequence). The CDR3 here is CASSRPGQGHGYTF. CDR3 DNA sequence: TGTGCCAGCAGTAGACCGGGACAGGGTCATGGCTACACCTTC.